The rows below give T cell receptor beta chains drawn from one sample of a study of T cells in Graves' hyperthyroidism and ophthalmopathy. MiXCR, run by TCRdb on the multiplex PCR reads, gives a single entry per CDR3 protein. The sample contains about 250,000 distinct CDR3 sequences, approximately 23% of which appear only once. Sequenced sample: blood. These receptors all stem from a woman in her thirties or forties with Graves' ophthalmopathy. Each CDR3 is given with its conserved first and last residue. D genes are given only for firm matches. A row's size may be missing; if present it is once, few, many or a size class.

DNA: TGTGCCTGGAGCCCCCCGGGGGGTTACGGCTACACCTTC
CDR3: CAWSPPGGYGYTF
J: TRBJ1-2
V: TRBV30
size: many
D: -
length: 13

DNA: TGTGCCAGCAGTAACAAGCAATCGTCTAACTATGGCTACACCTTC
CDR3: CASSNKQSSNYGYTF
J: TRBJ1-2
V: TRBV2
size: many
D: -
length: 15

DNA: TGTGCCAGCAGACGGGGAGTGGGCACTGAAGCTTTCTTT
CDR3: CASRRGVGTEAFF
J: TRBJ1-1
V: TRBV6-1
size: -
D: -
length: 13

DNA: TGTGCCAGCAGCTCCACCGGGAGCACAGATACGCAGTATTTT
CDR3: CASSSTGSTDTQYF
J: TRBJ2-3
V: TRBV7-9
size: many
D: -
length: 14

DNA: TGTGCCAGTAGTTATCGCAGGGGGGAGCTGTTTTTT
CDR3: CASSYRRGELFF
J: TRBJ2-2
V: TRBV19
size: many
D: -
length: 12

DNA: TGCAGTGCTGTCCTGGGGGGAAACACCATATATTTT
CDR3: CSAVLGGNTIYF
J: TRBJ1-3
V: TRBV20-1
size: many
D: -
length: 12

DNA: TGCAGTGCTAGAGACGAGGGGTTTACAGATACGCAGTATTTT
CDR3: CSARDEGFTDTQYF
J: TRBJ2-3
V: TRBV20-1
size: many
D: -
length: 14

DNA: TGTGCCAGCAGCCGCTTGGGGGGGCGGCAAAACATTCAGTACTTC
CDR3: CASSRLGGRQNIQYF
J: TRBJ2-4
V: TRBV27
size: -
D: -
length: 15

DNA: TGTGCCAGCAGCCTCGAGGATAGCGGGTACGAGCAGTACTTC
CDR3: CASSLEDSGYEQYF
J: TRBJ2-7
V: TRBV7-9
size: many
D: TRBD2
length: 14

DNA: TGTGCCAGCAGTCTAGGAAAGTCAGCCTACGAGCAGTACTTC
CDR3: CASSLGKSAYEQYF
J: TRBJ2-7
V: TRBV12-3/TRBV12-4
size: many
D: -
length: 14

DNA: TGTGCCAGCAGTTTTTTAGTAGCGGGAAGCACAGATACGCAGTATTTT
CDR3: CASSFLVAGSTDTQYF
J: TRBJ2-3
V: TRBV12-3/TRBV12-4
size: many
D: TRBD2
length: 16

DNA: TGTGCCAGCAGCTGGGGACAGGGTTCCGGGGAGCTGTTTTTT
CDR3: CASSWGQGSGELFF
J: TRBJ2-2
V: TRBV5-5
size: many
D: TRBD1
length: 14

DNA: TGCGCCAGCAGCCAAGGCTCCTATAATTCACCCCTCCACTTT
CDR3: CASSQGSYNSPLHF
J: TRBJ1-6
V: TRBV14
size: -
D: -
length: 14

DNA: TGTGCCAGCAGACCGGGACAGGGGAACTATGGCTACACCTTC
CDR3: CASRPGQGNYGYTF
J: TRBJ1-2
V: TRBV6-5
size: many
D: TRBD1
length: 14

DNA: TGTGCCAGTAGTATTGTAGAAGATACGCAGTATTTT
CDR3: CASSIVEDTQYF
J: TRBJ2-3
V: TRBV19
size: many
D: -
length: 12

DNA: TGTGCCAGTAGGGAACTAGCGGGAGAGGCCTACGAGCAGTACTTC
CDR3: CASRELAGEAYEQYF
J: TRBJ2-7
V: TRBV19
size: many
D: TRBD2
length: 15

DNA: TGTGCCAGCAGTTACTCGTCTTTAGACTACACCGGGGAGCTGTTTTTT
CDR3: CASSYSSLDYTGELFF
J: TRBJ2-2
V: TRBV6-2/TRBV6-3
size: many
D: -
length: 16

DNA: TGCAGTGCTAGAGGTCGGGACACCTCCTACGAGCAGTACTTC
CDR3: CSARGRDTSYEQYF
J: TRBJ2-7
V: TRBV20-1
size: -
D: -
length: 14

DNA: TGCAGTGCTAGGGCACTAGCGGGAGTCTACGAGCAGTACTTC
CDR3: CSARALAGVYEQYF
J: TRBJ2-7
V: TRBV20-1
size: many
D: TRBD2
length: 14

DNA: TGTGCCAGCAGCCCCGCCGGACAGGGGGCTTTAGAGACCCAGTACTTC
CDR3: CASSPAGQGALETQYF
J: TRBJ2-5
V: TRBV7-9
size: -
D: TRBD1
length: 16

DNA: TGCGCCAGCAGTGCCTCTGCGGCCGGGGAGCTGTTTTTT
CDR3: CASSASAAGELFF
J: TRBJ2-2
V: TRBV10-1
size: many
D: -
length: 13

DNA: TGTGCCAGCAGCTTTAGGACTAGCCTCCACGAGCAGTACTTC
CDR3: CASSFRTSLHEQYF
J: TRBJ2-7
V: TRBV11-2
size: -
D: TRBD2
length: 14

DNA: TGTGCCAGCAGTTTAATCGCGAGCGGGAGTCCCTACGAGCAGTACTTC
CDR3: CASSLIASGSPYEQYF
J: TRBJ2-7
V: TRBV28
size: -
D: TRBD2
length: 16

DNA: TGTGCCAGCAACCCACAGGGGAAAAGCTACGAGCAGTACTTC
CDR3: CASNPQGKSYEQYF
J: TRBJ2-7
V: TRBV28
size: once
D: TRBD1
length: 14

DNA: TGTGCCAGCATTCGGTACGGCAATCAGCCCCAGCATTTT
CDR3: CASIRYGNQPQHF
J: TRBJ1-5
V: TRBV6-1
size: -
D: -
length: 13

DNA: TGTGCCAGCCTCGACCCGTTTCGGGGTTTGGCTTTCTTT
CDR3: CASLDPFRGLAFF
J: TRBJ1-1
V: TRBV27
size: -
D: -
length: 13

DNA: TGTGCCAGCAGCTTAGCGTCCGGGCTAGCGGCAACCTACGAGCAGTACTTC
CDR3: CASSLASGLAATYEQYF
J: TRBJ2-7
V: TRBV7-9
size: many
D: TRBD2
length: 17

DNA: TGCAGCGTTGCCGGAGGGACTAGCGGTTACGAGCAGTACTTC
CDR3: CSVAGGTSGYEQYF
J: TRBJ2-7
V: TRBV29-1
size: -
D: TRBD2
length: 14

DNA: TGTGCCAGCGCTGAGCTATCCGGGGAGCTGTTTTTT
CDR3: CASAELSGELFF
J: TRBJ2-2
V: TRBV27
size: many
D: -
length: 12

DNA: TGTGCCAGCAGCGGTAAGACAAGGCCGGCCGACGAGCAGTACTTC
CDR3: CASSGKTRPADEQYF
J: TRBJ2-7
V: TRBV7-9
size: many
D: -
length: 15

DNA: TGTGCCAGCAGCTCCGGACTAGCGGGGACCTACGAGCAGTACTTC
CDR3: CASSSGLAGTYEQYF
J: TRBJ2-7
V: TRBV11-3
size: many
D: TRBD2
length: 15

DNA: TGTGCCAGCAGTGAGACGGTTACCGGGGAGCTGTTTTTT
CDR3: CASSETVTGELFF
J: TRBJ2-2
V: TRBV2
size: many
D: -
length: 13

DNA: TGTGCCAGCAGCACCGGGACAGGGTATCAGCCCCAGCATTTT
CDR3: CASSTGTGYQPQHF
J: TRBJ1-5
V: TRBV12-3/TRBV12-4
size: -
D: TRBD1
length: 14

DNA: TGTGCCATTCAGACAGGGGTCGATGAGACCCAGTACTTC
CDR3: CAIQTGVDETQYF
J: TRBJ2-5
V: TRBV7-9
size: many
D: TRBD1
length: 13

DNA: TGTGCCAGCAGCGGCCGGACTAGCGGGATCTACGAGCAGTACTTC
CDR3: CASSGRTSGIYEQYF
J: TRBJ2-7
V: TRBV14
size: many
D: TRBD2
length: 15

DNA: TGTGCCAGCACCCCCTTGGAGGGGGAAGAGACCCAGTACTTC
CDR3: CASTPLEGEETQYF
J: TRBJ2-5
V: TRBV6-2/TRBV6-3
size: many
D: -
length: 14

DNA: TGTGCCAGCAGCTTCTACAGGGGCGAGCAGTACTTC
CDR3: CASSFYRGEQYF
J: TRBJ2-7
V: TRBV5-6
size: many
D: TRBD1
length: 12

DNA: TGTGCCAGCAGTGAATTCTCGTTTGCCGTCGGGGAGCTGTTTTTT
CDR3: CASSEFSFAVGELFF
J: TRBJ2-2
V: TRBV25-1
size: few
D: -
length: 15

DNA: TGCAGTGCTACGGATAGGTGGCGGGAAAGCTCCTACGAGCAGTACTTC
CDR3: CSATDRWRESSYEQYF
J: TRBJ2-7
V: TRBV20-1
size: many
D: -
length: 16

DNA: TGCGCCAGCAGCTTGCTTATGGCAGGGGAAGCTTTCTTT
CDR3: CASSLLMAGEAFF
J: TRBJ1-1
V: TRBV5-1
size: -
D: -
length: 13

DNA: TGTGCCAGCATGAAGGTTCTGGAAGCTTTCTTT
CDR3: CASMKVLEAFF
J: TRBJ1-1
V: TRBV6-1
size: many
D: -
length: 11

DNA: TGTGCCAGCACCGTGGTCATGGACACTGAAGCTTTCTTT
CDR3: CASTVVMDTEAFF
J: TRBJ1-1
V: TRBV6-2/TRBV6-3
size: -
D: -
length: 13